This T cell receptor (beta chain) originates from a study of T cell repertoires in cytomegalovirus infection. Background on the study: Selected CMV epitopes included recently identified HLA-C-restricted ones as well as well-studied HLA-B-restricted ones. The study, taken as a whole, reports: What dominated the ex vivo response were HLA-C-restricted CMV-specific TCR beta clonotypes.

A word on this clonotype: Its specificity is unknown.

TCRdb independently ran MiXCR on the reads; one entry per CDR3 protein. Found here are 350,000 to 400,000 distinct CDR3 sequences, just under 35% of them singletons; the top ten hold roughly 14%. The input for sequencing was cultured PBMCs, taken from culture after CMV antigen stimulation. This TCR was recovered from a human donor in good health (CMV status not recorded). Some clones in this sample may be carry-over from other donors' samples.

Here the CDR3 DNA reads TGTGCCAGTAGACCTTCGGACAGGGGGAATGGCTACACCTTC. It specifies CASRPSDRGNGYTF. The gene calls are TRBV19 and TRBJ1-2; TRBD1 aligns across 10 bases. Germline V gene data show CDR1 as LNHDA and CDR2 as SQIVND (reference sequence). The CDR3 totals 14 residues. The J segment lost 6 bases and the V segment lost 6 bases, leaving 7 bases of the junction unmatched.